One and the same sample provided the 5 T cell receptor beta chains below, sequenced in a study of T cell responses to AZD1222 COVID-19 vaccine. Data came from immunoSEQ multiplex PCR; TCRdb stores just in-frame clones and leaves some out. This sample has 95,000 to 110,000 clones, with 87% found just once. The material sequenced was peripheral blood, taken on day 0 of AZD1222 vaccination. Receptor source: an adult in good health.

The rearrangement uses TRBV5-1 and TRBJ1-5, with D maybe TRBD1 (6 bases). The germline V gene encodes CDR1 SGHRS and CDR2 YFSETQ. The length of the CDR3 is 17 residues. V dropped 7 bases and J dropped 0 bases, with 20 bases sitting between them. The CDR3 protein is CASPDRYYEYSNQPQHF. DNA for the CDR3: TGCGCCAGCCCCGACAGGTATTATGAGTATAGCAATCAGCCCCAGCATTTT.

The chain couples TRBV7-3 to TRBJ2-7, with D tentatively TRBD2 (5 bases). The CDR3 loop spans 14 amino acids. The V end lost 5 bases, the J end lost 1 base, and 12 bases lay between the germline ends. Germline V gene sequence: CDR1 SGHTA, CDR2 FQGTGA. The CDR3 bases are TGTGCCAGCAGCCCGACTATGGGGTCCTACGAGCAGTACTTC. It specifies CASSPTMGSYEQYF.

The chain couples TRBV6-5 to TRBJ1-2; 12 bases line up with TRBD1. This CDR3 is built from 15 residues. The V gene end was trimmed by 5 bases and the J gene end by 6 bases; junction bases not matched to a gene: 7. Looked up from germline, CDR1 is MNHEY and CDR2 is SVGAGI. The CDR3 sequence: CASSQGTGGAHGYTF. The CDR3 DNA follows: TGTGCCAGCAGTCAGGGGACAGGGGGCGCGCATGGCTACACCTTC.

The chain employs TRBV5-8 and TRBJ2-7, with D tentatively TRBD2 (5 bases). V lost 4 bases and J 2 bases, leaving 10 bases between the germline ends. The CDR3 loop spans 13 amino acids. Germline CDR1 is SGHTS and CDR2 is YDEGEE. CDR3 sequence (DNA): TGTGCCAGCAGCAGGACTGGTCCCTACGAGCAGTACTTC. Translation: CASSRTGPYEQYF. The entire variable domain, with the rest obtained from reference TRBV5-8 and TRBJ2-7, is as follows: EAGVTQSPTHLIKTRGQQATLRCSPISGHTSVYWYQQALGLGLQFLLWYDEGEERNRGNFPPRFSGRQFPNYSSELNVNALELEDSALYLCASSRTGPYEQYFGPGTRLTVT.

The chain employs TRBV2 and TRBJ2-1; 8 bases map to TRBD2. V shed 5 bases and J 4 bases; nucleotides not matched to a gene: 7. The length of the CDR3 is 15 residues. Per germline, CDR1 SNHLY and CDR2 FYNNEI. The CDR3 here is CASSPIAGPYNEQFF. The CDR3 DNA reads as TGTGCCAGCAGTCCCATAGCGGGGCCTTACAATGAGCAGTTCTTC.